These T cell receptor beta chains were read from a single sample in a study of breast tumors, draining lymph nodes, adjacent tissues. TCRdb passed the multiplex PCR reads through MiXCR, listing each CDR3 protein once. The sample includes around 150,000 distinct CDR3 sequences, roughly 33% of them seen just once. The source material was axillary lymph node tissue. All receptors derive from a female donor with breast cancer. Some clones in this sample may be carry-over from other donors' samples. CDR3s include the opening cysteine and the closing phenylalanine or tryptophan.

CDR3 protein: CATSDPQGGRQETQYF
J gene: TRBJ2-5
V gene: TRBV24-1

CDR3 protein: CATAGGDTQYF
J gene: TRBJ2-3
V gene: TRBV18

CDR3 protein: CASTRQGSSYEQYF
J gene: TRBJ2-7
V gene: TRBV28

CDR3 protein: CASSLEGFGSDTQCF
J gene: TRBJ2-3
V gene: TRBV12-3/TRBV12-4

CDR3 protein: CASSIKTGQNTEAFF
J gene: TRBJ1-1
V gene: TRBV7-6

CDR3 protein: CASSYPGTGGEKLFF
J gene: TRBJ1-4
V gene: TRBV6-2/TRBV6-3

CDR3 protein: CASATPVRDEAFF
J gene: TRBJ1-1
V gene: TRBV11-2

CDR3 protein: CASSRTTSGGYNEQFF
J gene: TRBJ2-1
V gene: TRBV5-1

CDR3 protein: CAISPDRDQPQHF
J gene: TRBJ1-5
V gene: TRBV10-3

CDR3 protein: CASTGTGGYYNEQFF
J gene: TRBJ2-1
V gene: TRBV2